What follows are 17 T cell receptor beta chains derived from one specimen sequenced in a study of yellow fever vaccine responses in identical twins. TCRdb analysed the RT-PCR reads with MiXCR anew, one entry per CDR3 protein. The repertoire holds tens of thousands of distinct CDR3 sequences, with around 74% as singletons. This specimen was T cells from blood (PBMCs), unsorted or a sorted subset (not recorded which), taken before or after yellow fever vaccination (not recorded which). Receptor source: a woman aged 18-35 years who received the yellow fever vaccine.

The chain combines TRBV28 with TRBJ2-5; D call uncertain. Trimming took off 5 bases at V and 5 bases at J, with 21 bases between the two ends. This CDR3 comprises 16 residues. The germline gives CDR1 MDHEN, CDR2 SYDVKM. CDR3 nucleotide sequence: TGTGCCAGCAGTACCCCACGGCTCCCGCCGACGGAGACCCAGTACTTC. This gives the protein CASSTPRLPPTETQYF.

The rearrangement links TRBV11-2 to TRBJ1-5, with D possibly matching TRBD1 (6 bases). Trimming cost V 1 base and J 5 bases, with 15 bases left between them. Germline V gene lookup returns CDR1 SGHAT and CDR2 FQNNGV. The CDR3 consists of 16 residues. The CDR3: CASSLVGGGAHQPQHF. DNA for the CDR3: TGTGCCAGCAGCTTAGTTGGGGGGGGCGCGCATCAGCCCCAGCATTTT.

The chain carries TRBV15 and TRBJ2-1, with no clear D. This CDR3 spans 15 amino acids. Trimming took off 0 bases at V and 3 bases at J, with 9 bases between the two ends. Looked up from germline, CDR1 is LNHNV and CDR2 is YYDKDF (reference sequence). The CDR3 nucleotides are TGTGCCACCAGCAGAGAACAGCGTGGCTACAATGAGCAGTTCTTC. Translated: CATSREQRGYNEQFF.

V usage is TRBV6-1 and J usage is TRBJ1-1; no firm D call. CDR1 is MNHNS and CDR2 is SASEGT in the germline V gene. V was trimmed by 4 bases and J by 6 bases, leaving 3 bases between them. The CDR3 spans 10 residues. The CDR3 nucleotides read TGTGCCAGCAGTGGGGCTGAAGCTTTCTTT. This encodes CASSGAEAFF.

The DNA for the CDR3 is TGTGCCAGCAGTGATTACAGGGGATACACCGGGGAGCTGTTTTTT. Translation gives CASSDYRGYTGELFF. The chain carries TRBV6-1 and TRBJ2-2; the match to TRBD1 covers 7 bases. The CDR3 extends over 15 amino acids. J was trimmed by 3 bases and V by 3 bases; bases with no gene match: 4. Germline CDR1 is MNHNS and CDR2 is SASEGT.

This clonotype was seen only once. V is TRBV9 and J is TRBJ2-2; 8 nucleotides match TRBD2. V lost 4 bases, J lost 1 base, and 3 bases stayed unmatched. This CDR3 region has 15 residues. Germline assignment: CDR1 SGDLS and CDR2 YYNGEE. CDR3 nucleotide sequence: TGTGCCAGCAGCCGCGGGGGGTTGAACACCGGGGAGCTGTTTTTT. Encoded protein: CASSRGGLNTGELFF.

This rearrangement joins TRBV19 to TRBJ1-2, with 7 bases fitting TRBD1. Germline CDR1 is LNHDA and CDR2 is SQIVND (reference sequence). The CDR3 runs to 14 residues. Losses at the gene ends were 3 bases for V and 2 bases for J; bases not matched to a gene: 3. The CDR3 DNA reads TGTGCCAGTAGTATTGGGGGACAGAACTATGGCTACACCTTC. Encoded protein: CASSIGGQNYGYTF.

The genes are TRBV29-1 and TRBJ2-6; tentatively, D is TRBD1 (6 bases). Germline V gives CDR1 SQVTM, CDR2 ANQGSEA. This CDR3 spans 15 amino acids. Between the trimmed V and J ends, which lost 5 bases and 0 bases, there was a span of 11 bases. The CDR3 sequence: CSVRTDHSGANVLTF. The CDR3 region has the DNA TGCAGCGTTCGGACAGACCACTCTGGGGCCAACGTCCTGACTTTC.

The chain combines TRBV5-1 with TRBJ2-1; possibly TRBD2 for D (6 bases). From germline, CDR1 is SGHRS and CDR2 YFSETQ. V gave up 0 bases and J gave up 3 bases, with 10 bases separating them. The CDR3 covers 15 residues. The CDR3 sequence: CASSLEASDYNEQFF. For the CDR3, the DNA is TGCGCCAGCAGCTTGGAGGCTAGCGACTACAATGAGCAGTTCTTC.

This clonotype was seen once. The chain recombines TRBV29-1 with TRBJ2-1, with TRBD2 matching over 15 bases. This CDR3 spans 13 amino acids. Germline loops: CDR1 SQVTM, CDR2 ANQGSEA. The V segment lost 8 bases and the J segment 10 bases; nucleotides outside the gene matches: 6. The CDR3 coding sequence is TGCAGCTTGGGACTAGCGGGAGGTCGAGAGCAGTTCTTC. Translation: CSLGLAGGREQFF.

The genes are TRBV2 and TRBJ2-1, with 8 positions matching TRBD1. Germline V gives CDR1 SNHLY, CDR2 FYNNEI. This CDR3 spans 14 amino acids. J was trimmed by 16 bases and V by 4 bases; bases with no gene match: 15. This CDR3 is CASSGPGGLGPLFF. The CDR3 DNA is TGTGCCAGCAGTGGTCCAGGGGGCCTTGGGCCGCTTTTCTTC.

This rearrangement joins TRBV11-1 to TRBJ2-2; 8 nucleotides agree with TRBD1. The CDR3 is made up of 16 amino acids. Germline CDR1 SGHAT, CDR2 FQDESV (reference sequence). The ends lost 5 bases at V and 3 bases at J; junction bases unmatched: 8. CDR3 sequence: CASSTMDRADTGELFF. As DNA, the CDR3 is TGTGCCAGCAGCACCATGGACAGGGCGGACACCGGGGAGCTGTTTTTT.

This chain links TRBV9 with TRBJ2-7; unclear D gene. This CDR3 comprises 14 residues. Trimming cost V 0 bases and J 1 base, with 8 bases left between them. From germline, CDR1 is SGDLS and CDR2 YYNGEE. The CDR3 DNA reads as TGTGCCAGCAGCGTAGGGGGTTTTTCCTACGAGCAGTACTTC. Amino acids: CASSVGGFSYEQYF.

The genes are TRBV12-3 or TRBV12-4 and TRBJ2-7; 8 nucleotides agree with TRBD2. Unmatched junction bases numbered 6, after V lost 5 bases and J lost 3 bases. This CDR3 spans 14 amino acids. CDR3: CASSRVAGNYEQYF. The DNA for the CDR3 is TGTGCCAGCAGTAGGGTAGCGGGAAACTACGAGCAGTACTTC.

The chain employs TRBV7-6 and TRBJ2-1; 7 positions match TRBD2. The junction had 5 bases not matched to a gene; V was cut back by 3 bases and J by 0 bases. Germline loops: CDR1 SGHVS, CDR2 FNYEAQ. The CDR3 is 16 amino acids. The DNA for the CDR3 is TGTGCCAGCAGCTTTAGGGCTAGCGGCTCCTACAATGAGCAGTTCTTC. This encodes CASSFRASGSYNEQFF.

The chain uses TRBV28 and TRBJ1-2; D unclear. V was clipped by 1 base and J by 4 bases, with 4 bases between them. CDR1 is MDHEN, CDR2 SYDVKM, per germline. This CDR3 has 12 residues. CDR3: CASSLFGYGYTF. CDR3 nucleotide sequence: TGTGCCAGCAGTTTATTCGGCTATGGCTACACCTTC.

The chain couples TRBV15 to TRBJ2-7; no clear D gene. The germline V and J ends were trimmed by 0 bases and 6 bases, with 9 bases remaining between them. This CDR3 region has 13 residues. Germline V gives CDR1 LNHNV, CDR2 YYDKDF (reference sequence). CDR3 in DNA: TGTGCCACCAGCAGAGATCGGTCCGGCGAGCAGTACTTC. Encoded protein: CATSRDRSGEQYF.